Sequencing of this TCR beta chain was carried out in a study of neoadjuvant anti-PD-1 for oral cavity cancer. Indicated time point: after neoadjuvant nivolumab, at surgical resection. Patients had newly diagnosed, untreated stage II-IVA oral cavity squamous cell carcinoma. Study-wide results and caveats: Only a few patients per response group were TCR-analyzed; validation needed.

The germline CDR1 and CDR2 sequences are SNHLY and FYNNEI. The CDR3 totals 14 residues. V was shortened by 2 bases and J by 3 bases, with 7 bases between the two germline ends. Only in-frame clones appear in the TCRdb table, and some are missing; sequencing was by immunoSEQ multiplex PCR. The table records about 42,000 clones, 77% of them present only once. In regard to this clone: Its antigen is unidentified.

This TCR came from a person aged 40 to 85 with oral cavity squamous cell carcinoma. The sequenced sample was PBMCs, obtained after nivolumab (anti-PD-1) treatment. The chain uses TRBV2 and TRBJ1-4; D not certain. CDR3 amino acids: CASSEIGPNEKLFF. The CDR3 DNA is TGTGCCAGCAGTGAAATAGGGCCTAATGAAAAACTGTTTTTT.